This T cell receptor beta chain appears in the sequencing data of a study of blood T cell repertoires in COVID-19. The overall study: Acute-phase and convalescent COVID-19 samples originated in the United States, Italy and Spain. The cDNA or gDNA used as material had been derived from T cells, B-cell-depleted T cells, or PBMCs.

Authors' analysis steps: Cell counts per sample came from amplifying reference gene primers. Libraries were prepared by immunoSEQ multiplex PCR; TCRdb keeps only in-frame clonotypes and omits some of them. Clone size and the V and J calls come from that table; the DNA yielded D and trimming. The data contain some 52,000 clones, approximately 92% of them singletons. V lost 3 bases, J lost 2 bases, and 13 bases stayed unmatched. Germline V gene sequence: CDR1 KGHSH, CDR2 LQKENI. This CDR3 has 18 amino acids. This receptor was identified in a man aged 60 to 69 with active COVID-19. The chain links TRBV18 to TRBJ1-5, with TRBD1 matching over 7 bases. The sequencing sample was made of peripheral blood. The CDR3, as DNA: TGTGCCAGCTCACCCGACAGGGAGCGGTATATGGGCAATCAGCCCCAGCATTTT. Amino acid sequence: CASSPDRERYMGNQPQHF.